This is a list of T cell receptor beta chains from one sample in a study of shared clonotypes between healthy human individuals. Clones were sequenced by immunoSEQ multiplex PCR, and TCRdb holds only the in-frame ones, with some missing. The sample holds around 1.9 million clones, roughly 91% seen once. Sequencing was done on a sample of naive CD8+ T cells from PBMCs. Receptors originate from a man aged 18 to 29 in good health. Some clones in this sample may be carry-over from other donors' samples. CDR3s include the opening cysteine and the closing phenylalanine or tryptophan. The order of the fields is CDR3 length, J gene, clone size, V gene, D gene, CDR3 DNA, CDR3 protein. A D gene is named only where the DNA matches it firmly. Some rows mark clone size as missing; the rest say once, few, many or name a class of expanded clone.

cdr3_length: 15
j_call: TRBJ2-7
clone_size: NA
v_call: TRBV7-9
d_call: TRBD2
cdr3_nt: TGTGCCAGCAGCTTAGCACCTAGCGGGAGATGGGAGCAGTACTTC
cdr3_aa: CASSLAPSGRWEQYF

cdr3_length: 13
j_call: TRBJ2-7
clone_size: NA
v_call: TRBV7-2
d_call: TRBD2
cdr3_nt: TGTGCCAGCAGCTTAGGGGGGGGCTACGAGCAGTACTTC
cdr3_aa: CASSLGGGYEQYF

cdr3_length: 14
j_call: TRBJ2-7
clone_size: NA
v_call: TRBV15
d_call: TRBD1
cdr3_nt: TGTGCCACCAGCAGTCGGGGCGGCAGGGGGGAGCAGTACTTC
cdr3_aa: CATSSRGGRGEQYF

cdr3_length: 14
j_call: TRBJ2-1
clone_size: NA
v_call: TRBV9
d_call: NA
cdr3_nt: TGTGCCAGCACTTCAGGAGACTCCTACAATGAGCAGTTCTTC
cdr3_aa: CASTSGDSYNEQFF

cdr3_length: 16
j_call: TRBJ2-3
clone_size: NA
v_call: TRBV6-1
d_call: NA
cdr3_nt: TGTGCCAGCAGTGAAGGTAGAGGGGGAATCACAGATACGCAGTATTTT
cdr3_aa: CASSEGRGGITDTQYF

cdr3_length: 16
j_call: TRBJ2-3
clone_size: once
v_call: TRBV5-1
d_call: NA
cdr3_nt: TGCGCCAGCAGCTTGGTGGTGGCAGGGGCCACAGATACGCAGTATTTT
cdr3_aa: CASSLVVAGATDTQYF

cdr3_length: 16
j_call: TRBJ2-7
clone_size: NA
v_call: TRBV30
d_call: TRBD1
cdr3_nt: TGTGCCTGGACTTCGACAGGGAAGTGGAGAGACTACGAGCAGTACTTC
cdr3_aa: CAWTSTGKWRDYEQYF

cdr3_length: 15
j_call: TRBJ1-2
clone_size: NA
v_call: TRBV6-1
d_call: NA
cdr3_nt: TGTGCCAGCAGTGAAAGGACCTTAGGGGCCTATGGCTACACCTTC
cdr3_aa: CASSERTLGAYGYTF

cdr3_length: 14
j_call: TRBJ2-7
clone_size: NA
v_call: TRBV19
d_call: NA
cdr3_nt: TGTGCCAGTAGTACCAGGCGAGGGGTGGAGAAGCAGTACTTC
cdr3_aa: CASSTRRGVEKQYF

cdr3_length: 13
j_call: TRBJ1-1
clone_size: once
v_call: TRBV11-3
d_call: TRBD1
cdr3_nt: TGTGCCAGCAGCCCCAGGGGGCACACTGAAGCTTTCTTT
cdr3_aa: CASSPRGHTEAFF

cdr3_length: 13
j_call: TRBJ1-5
clone_size: once
v_call: TRBV28
d_call: NA
cdr3_nt: TGTGCCAGCAGTTTAGGATGGAATCAGCCCCAGCATTTT
cdr3_aa: CASSLGWNQPQHF

cdr3_length: 16
j_call: TRBJ2-3
clone_size: NA
v_call: TRBV9
d_call: NA
cdr3_nt: TGTGCCAGCAGCCAGAACGTGAGGGCTAGCACAGATACGCAGTATTTT
cdr3_aa: CASSQNVRASTDTQYF

cdr3_length: 15
j_call: TRBJ1-2
clone_size: once
v_call: TRBV6-1
d_call: NA
cdr3_nt: TGTGCCAGCAGTGAACCCACGAGGGTACTCAATGGCTACACCTTC
cdr3_aa: CASSEPTRVLNGYTF

cdr3_length: 16
j_call: TRBJ2-1
clone_size: NA
v_call: TRBV5-6
d_call: NA
cdr3_nt: TGTGCCAGCAGCCACCCGGGCAGTCCGGCCTACAATGAGCAGTTCTTC
cdr3_aa: CASSHPGSPAYNEQFF

cdr3_length: 14
j_call: TRBJ2-7
clone_size: NA
v_call: TRBV28
d_call: NA
cdr3_nt: TGTGCCAGCCTTAGCGCTTCTCCCTCCTACGAGCAGTACTTC
cdr3_aa: CASLSASPSYEQYF

cdr3_length: 15
j_call: TRBJ2-1
clone_size: NA
v_call: TRBV28
d_call: NA
cdr3_nt: TGTGCCAGCAGTTTGTGGGTCAGCTCCTACAATGAGCAGTTCTTC
cdr3_aa: CASSLWVSSYNEQFF

cdr3_length: 13
j_call: TRBJ2-7
clone_size: NA
v_call: TRBV29-1
d_call: NA
cdr3_nt: TGCAGCGTAGACGGGGGAATGGGATACGAGCAGTACTTC
cdr3_aa: CSVDGGMGYEQYF

cdr3_length: 17
j_call: TRBJ2-7
clone_size: NA
v_call: TRBV4-3
d_call: NA
cdr3_nt: TGCGCCAGCAGCCAAAAAGTGGGGGACGGTAGCTCCTACGAGCAGTACTTC
cdr3_aa: CASSQKVGDGSSYEQYF

cdr3_length: 13
j_call: TRBJ2-3
clone_size: NA
v_call: TRBV11-2
d_call: NA
cdr3_nt: TGTGCCAGCAGCTTAGGACCAAGGGATACGCAGTATTTT
cdr3_aa: CASSLGPRDTQYF

cdr3_length: 13
j_call: TRBJ2-1
clone_size: NA
v_call: TRBV27
d_call: TRBD1
cdr3_nt: TGTGCCAGCAAGGACAGGGGGCTCGATGAGCAGTTCTTC
cdr3_aa: CASKDRGLDEQFF

cdr3_length: 15
j_call: TRBJ2-1
clone_size: few
v_call: TRBV6-6
d_call: TRBD2
cdr3_nt: TGTGCCAGCAGTTACTCGCGGGAGGGATACAATGAGCAGTTCTTC
cdr3_aa: CASSYSREGYNEQFF

cdr3_length: 13
j_call: TRBJ2-7
clone_size: NA
v_call: TRBV5-4
d_call: TRBD2
cdr3_nt: TGTGCCAGCAGAGGGAGGGAAAGCTACGAGCAGTACTTC
cdr3_aa: CASRGRESYEQYF

cdr3_length: 14
j_call: TRBJ1-4
clone_size: NA
v_call: TRBV7-9
d_call: TRBD1
cdr3_nt: TGTGCCAGCAGGATACAGGGGATCGATGAAAAACTGTTTTTT
cdr3_aa: CASRIQGIDEKLFF